The 25 T cell receptor beta chains presented below share a single source sample, sequenced in a study of shared clonotypes between healthy human individuals. Clones were sequenced by immunoSEQ multiplex PCR, and TCRdb holds only the in-frame ones, with some missing. The sample records hundreds of thousands of clones, roughly 72% being singletons. Specimen: memory CD4+ T cells sorted from blood. Subset denoted: CD45RA-negative fraction. These receptors originate from a woman under 40 in good health.

This chain links TRBV6-5 with TRBJ2-5; 11 positions match TRBD1. V shed 0 bases and J 5 bases; nucleotides not matched to a gene: 2. The CDR3 has 15 residues. Germline assignment: CDR1 MNHEY and CDR2 SVGAGI. The DNA for the CDR3 is TGTGCCAGCAGTTACTCGGACAGGGGGCTCGAGACCCAGTACTTC. Protein: CASSYSDRGLETQYF.

The V gene is TRBV25-1, the J gene TRBJ2-1; TRBD2 agrees at 7 bases. The CDR3 length is 15 residues. V lost 2 bases and J lost 4; bases outside the gene matches: 5. Germline assignment: CDR1 MGHDK and CDR2 SYGVNS. The CDR3 loop reads CASSEVASGYNEQFF. CDR3 DNA: TGTGCCAGCAGTGAAGTGGCTAGCGGATACAATGAGCAGTTCTTC.

For this clone: This likely stems from a read error, as it lies one base from a far larger clone. The same CDR3 arises from other DNA sequences in this sample as well. Here the CDR3 DNA reads TGTGCCAGCAGCCCCGACGGAAACTATGGCTACACCTTC. It translates to CASSPDGNYGYTF. V is TRBV7-2 and J is TRBJ1-2; no definite D call. CDR1 is SGHTA and CDR2 is FQGNSA in the germline V gene. The V and J ends lost 5 bases and 2 bases respectively, with 9 bases between them. This CDR3 contains 13 residues. The complete variable domain, with remaining parts taken from reference TRBV7-2 and TRBJ1-2, reads GAGVSQSPSNKVTEKGKDVELRCDPISGHTALYWYRQSLGQGLEFLIYFQGNSAPDKSGLPSDRFSAERTGGSVSTLTIQRTQQEDSAVYLCASSPDGNYGYTFGSGTRLTVV.

This clone has just a few counts. The chain joins TRBV28 to TRBJ2-7; 9 bases line up with TRBD2. Germline-derived CDR1 and CDR2 are MDHEN and SYDVKM. V was clipped by 4 bases and J by 1 base; unmatched bases: 5. This CDR3 spans 15 amino acids. CDR3 sequence (DNA): TGTGCCAGCAGTTCATTAGCGGGAGCGTCCTACGAGCAGTACTTC. Translating it yields CASSSLAGASYEQYF.

This clone was seen only once. The genes are TRBV30 and TRBJ1-3; weak D call: TRBD1 (6 bases). This CDR3 region has 14 residues. Germline CDR1 reads GTSNPN; CDR2 reads SVGIG (reference sequence). Trimming shortened V by 3 bases and J by 3 bases, and 12 bases separated the two germline ends. CDR3 in amino acids: CAWSRGAGGNTIYF. CDR3 coding DNA: TGTGCCTGGAGCCGGGGGGCGGGTGGAAACACCATATATTTT.

The CDR3 sequence is CASSSQGGIYTEAFF. The CDR3 nucleotides read TGTGCCAGCAGCTCTCAGGGGGGGATTTACACTGAAGCTTTCTTT. The rearrangement uses TRBV7-2 and TRBJ1-1, with 7 bases aligning to TRBD1. The CDR3 totals 15 residues. Germline CDR1 is SGHTA and CDR2 is FQGNSA. V lost 4 bases, J lost 3 bases, and 8 bases stayed unmatched. Full variable domain (outside the CDR3, taken from reference TRBV7-2 and TRBJ1-1): GAGVSQSPSNKVTEKGKDVELRCDPISGHTALYWYRQSLGQGLEFLIYFQGNSAPDKSGLPSDRFSAERTGGSVSTLTIQRTQQEDSAVYLCASSSQGGIYTEAFFGQGTRLTVV.

V and J are TRBV2 and TRBJ1-1; no clear D. The germline gives CDR1 SNHLY, CDR2 FYNNEI. The CDR3 is 15 amino acids. V was shortened by 1 base and J by 6 bases, with 15 bases between the two germline ends. CDR3 nucleotides: TGTGCCAGCAGTGAAGGTCTCGAGACGCGCGCTGAAGCTTTCTTT. Amino acids: CASSEGLETRAEAFF.

About this clone: Other nucleotide sequences in the sample specify the same CDR3. The V and J genes are TRBV11-2 and TRBJ2-7, with D perhaps matching TRBD1 or TRBD2 (5 bases each). This CDR3 comprises 14 residues. Germline V gene sequence: CDR1 SGHAT, CDR2 FQNNGV. The ends were cut back, 0 bases at V and 2 bases at J, with 8 bases in the middle. The CDR3 DNA is TGTGCCAGCAGCTTAGAGGGGACCGCCTACGAGCAGTACTTC. Its translation is CASSLEGTAYEQYF.

This chain connects TRBV5-5 to TRBJ2-2; D possibly uses TRBD1 or TRBD2 (5 bases each). The CDR3 is 15 residues long. Trimming took off 4 bases at V and 5 bases at J, with 15 bases between the two ends. Germline V gene sequence: CDR1 SGHKS, CDR2 YYEKEE (reference sequence). In DNA form, the CDR3 reads TGTGCCAGCAGCGGACACGGGGCTATGACCGGGGAGCTGTTTTTT. This gives the protein CASSGHGAMTGELFF.

The V gene is TRBV4-1, the J gene TRBJ2-7; maybe TRBD1 (5 bases). V lost 3 bases and J 3 bases, leaving 18 bases between the germline ends. CDR1 is MGHRA and CDR2 is YSYEKL in the germline V gene. CDR3 length: 16 residues. In nucleotides, the CDR3 is TGCGCCAGCAGCCACTATGTTTGGAGCAGGGACTACGAGCAGTACTTC. Protein sequence: CASSHYVWSRDYEQYF.

The J gene is TRBJ1-6, the V gene TRBV27, with TRBD1 identical over 8 bases. Germline loops: CDR1 MNHEY, CDR2 SMNVEV (reference sequence). This CDR3 is built from 15 residues. Trimming took 7 bases from V and 8 from J; bases not matched to a gene: 10. CDR3 in DNA: TGTGCCAGCACCTCCCGGACAGGGACGCATTCACCCCTCCACTTT. Residues: CASTSRTGTHSPLHF.

The rearrangement uses TRBV5-6 and TRBJ2-7, with TRBD2 matching over 9 bases. The length of the CDR3 is 18 residues. Germline values: CDR1 SGHDT, CDR2 YYEEEE. The V and J ends lost 4 bases and 5 bases, in that order; junction bases with no gene match: 19. The CDR3 DNA reads as TGTGCCAGCAGCCCTCCTACGATGTTGAGCGGGAGGATTCACGAGCAGTACTTC. It yields the protein CASSPPTMLSGRIHEQYF.

The J gene is TRBJ2-4, the V gene TRBV6-1; D is unclear. The germline V gene has CDR1 MNHNS and CDR2 SASEGT. The CDR3 loop spans 13 amino acids. Trimming cost V 6 bases and J 9 bases, with 15 bases left between them. The CDR3 DNA sequence: TGTGCCAGCAGAAACTCAGGCTTAGGCATTCAGTACTTC. Amino acids: CASRNSGLGIQYF.

This chain uses TRBV6-6 with TRBJ2-4, with D perhaps matching TRBD1 or TRBD2 (5 bases each). This CDR3 has 14 residues. Germline loops: CDR1 MNHNY, CDR2 SVGAGI (reference sequence). Trimming cost V 6 bases and J 7 bases, with 16 bases left between them. CDR3 loop: CASRQRDEGNIQYF. CDR3 coding DNA: TGTGCCAGCAGGCAAAGGGACGAGGGGAACATTCAGTACTTC.

This chain joins TRBV15 and TRBJ2-7, with D perhaps matching TRBD1 (6 bases). V lost 0 bases, J lost 5 bases, and 17 bases lay in between. The length of the CDR3 is 16 residues. The germline gives CDR1 LNHNV, CDR2 YYDKDF (reference sequence). CDR3 residues: CATSRDRIGTIDEQYF. The CDR3 DNA follows: TGTGCCACCAGCAGAGATCGCATAGGGACAATCGACGAGCAGTACTTC.

The chain has TRBV5-1 and TRBJ2-3; TRBD1 is a possible D gene (6 bases). CDR1 is SGHRS and CDR2 is YFSETQ in the germline V gene. This CDR3 is 14 amino acids long. Trimming stripped 0 bases from V and 5 bases from J, with 10 bases between. CDR3 in DNA: TGCGCCAGCAGCTTGGGGACAGAGCAAGATACGCAGTATTTT. As protein: CASSLGTEQDTQYF.

The chain recombines TRBV19 with TRBJ2-3, with D possibly being TRBD2 (5 bases). CDR1 is LNHDA, CDR2 SQIVND, per germline (reference sequence). Trimming stripped 1 base from V and 2 bases from J, with 7 bases between. This CDR3 region has 14 residues. CDR3 in amino acids: CASSIGLFTDTQYF. CDR3 DNA: TGTGCCAGTAGTATAGGACTATTCACAGATACGCAGTATTTT.

This chain connects TRBV19 to TRBJ2-5, with TRBD2 matching over 14 bases. CDR1 LNHDA and CDR2 SQIVND come from the germline V gene (reference sequence). Trimming cost V 10 bases and J 4 bases; bases outside gene matches: 2. The CDR3 covers 13 residues. The DNA of the CDR3 is TGTGCCACCGGGACTAGCGGGAGAGAGACCCAGTACTTC. Translating gives CATGTSGRETQYF.

The J gene is TRBJ2-7, the V gene TRBV28; D unclear. Trimming pared 7 bases from V and 4 bases from J, leaving 8 bases between. From germline, CDR1 is MDHEN and CDR2 SYDVKM. CDR3 size: 11 residues. CDR3 sequence (DNA): TGTGCCAGCATTGGTAGGTACGAGCAGTACTTC. This translates into CASIGRYEQYF.

This chain links TRBV5-1 with TRBJ2-7, with TRBD2 matching 8 bases. Germline trimming cut 3 bases from V and 6 bases from J; bases unmatched to any gene: 8. CDR1 is SGHRS, CDR2 YFSETQ, per germline. The CDR3 is 14 amino acids. CDR3 region: CASSSGGVQGEQYF. The DNA for the CDR3 is TGCGCCAGCAGCTCGGGAGGGGTCCAGGGCGAGCAGTACTTC.

This clone was recorded a few times. V gene TRBV25-1 combines with J gene TRBJ2-3; 9 positions agree with TRBD1. This CDR3 is 16 amino acids long. Germline lookup yields CDR1 MGHDK and CDR2 SYGVNS. V lost 2 bases to trimming and J lost 6 bases; unmatched junction nucleotides: 9. The DNA of the CDR3 is TGTGCCAGCAGTGAAATCCCGGGACAGGGAAGGGATACGCAGTATTTT. It translates to CASSEIPGQGRDTQYF.

The V gene is TRBV6-1, the J gene TRBJ1-1; tentative D call: TRBD1 (6 bases). The CDR3 spans 11 residues. The germline CDR1 and CDR2 sequences are MNHNS and SASEGT. V dropped 6 bases and J dropped 6 bases, with 8 bases sitting between them. The CDR3 DNA reads as TGTGCCAGCAGGAGGACAGCTGAAGCTTTCTTT. Its translation is CASRRTAEAFF.

The chain joins TRBV2 to TRBJ1-1, with TRBD1 matching over 11 bases. Germline lookup yields CDR1 SNHLY and CDR2 FYNNEI. V dropped 9 bases and J dropped 5; count of bases not matched to a gene: 2. The CDR3 contains 12 residues. CDR3 coding DNA: TGTGCCAGGGGACAGGGGGTAACTGAAGCTTTCTTT. Protein: CARGQGVTEAFF.

The chain uses TRBV5-6 and TRBJ2-5; maybe TRBD2 (6 bases). In germline, CDR1 is SGHDT, CDR2 YYEEEE. The CDR3 is 14 amino acids. Trimming cost V 4 bases and J 5 bases, with 15 bases left between them. The CDR3: CASSPRTTTETQYF. The CDR3 bases are TGTGCCAGCAGCCCGCGGACTACCACCGAGACCCAGTACTTC.

The rearrangement uses TRBV7-9 and TRBJ2-1, with D hard to call. CDR3 size: 17 residues. Germline V gene data show CDR1 as SEHNR and CDR2 as FQNEAQ (reference sequence). Trimming cost V 6 bases and J 0 bases, with 18 bases left between them. The CDR3 is CASRQAMKLGSYNEQFF. The CDR3 nucleotides are TGTGCCAGCAGACAAGCGATGAAGTTAGGCTCCTACAATGAGCAGTTCTTC.